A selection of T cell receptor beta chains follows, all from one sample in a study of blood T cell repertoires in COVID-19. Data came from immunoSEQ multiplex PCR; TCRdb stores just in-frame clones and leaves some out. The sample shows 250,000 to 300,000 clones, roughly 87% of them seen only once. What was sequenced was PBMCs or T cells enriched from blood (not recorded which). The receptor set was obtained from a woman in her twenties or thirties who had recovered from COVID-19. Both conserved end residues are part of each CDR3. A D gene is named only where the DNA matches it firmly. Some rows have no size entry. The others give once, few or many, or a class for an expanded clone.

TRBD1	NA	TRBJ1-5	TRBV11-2	CASSSTGGRYSNQPQHF	TGTGCCAGCAGCTCAACAGGGGGGCGATATAGCAATCAGCCCCAGCATTTT
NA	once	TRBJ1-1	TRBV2	CASSSGGLTEAFF	TGTGCCAGCAGCTCCGGGGGGCTCACTGAAGCTTTCTTT
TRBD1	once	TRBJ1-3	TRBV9	CASSAGIFPGQGGRNTIYF	TGTGCCAGCAGCGCCGGGATCTTTCCGGGACAGGGAGGGAGAAACACCATATATTTT
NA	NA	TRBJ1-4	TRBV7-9	CASSSDRSTNEKLFF	TGTGCCAGCAGCTCCGACAGGTCAACTAATGAAAAACTGTTTTTT
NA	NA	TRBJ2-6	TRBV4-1	CASSQDAPKSGANVLTF	TGCGCCAGCAGCCAAGATGCCCCTAAGTCTGGGGCCAACGTCCTGACTTTC
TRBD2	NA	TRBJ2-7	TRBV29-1	CSVGLGPYEQYF	TGCAGCGTGGGACTAGGTCCCTACGAGCAGTACTTC
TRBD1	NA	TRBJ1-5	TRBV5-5	CASSFDRGQRGNQPQHF	TGTGCCAGCAGCTTCGACAGGGGGCAAAGGGGCAATCAGCCCCAGCATTTT
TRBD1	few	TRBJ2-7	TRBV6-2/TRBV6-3	CASSRPGQALPYEQYF	TGTGCCAGCAGTCGACCCGGACAGGCCTTACCCTACGAGCAGTACTTC
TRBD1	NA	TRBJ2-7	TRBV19	CASSRDRAASTEQYF	TGTGCCAGTAGTAGGGACAGGGCCGCTTCTACGGAGCAGTACTTC
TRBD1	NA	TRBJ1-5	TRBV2	CASSETGRNQPQHF	TGTGCCAGCAGTGAGACAGGGCGGAATCAGCCCCAGCATTTT
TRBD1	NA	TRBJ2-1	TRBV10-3	CAITTGGLNEQFF	TGTGCCATCACGACAGGGGGCCTGAATGAGCAGTTCTTC
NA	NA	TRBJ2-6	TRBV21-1	CASSKRSWGRRRSGANVLTF	TGTGCCAGCAGCAAACGATCTTGGGGGCGCCGGCGTTCTGGGGCCAACGTCCTGACTTTC
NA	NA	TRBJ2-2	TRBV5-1	CASSLTVGTGELFF	TGCGCCAGCAGCTTGACGGTCGGCACCGGGGAGCTGTTTTTT
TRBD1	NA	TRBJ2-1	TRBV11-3	CASSLAGQQTNEQFF	TGTGCCAGCAGCTTAGCGGGACAGCAGACCAATGAGCAGTTCTTC
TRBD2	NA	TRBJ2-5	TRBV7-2	CASSPIPREGQETQYF	TGTGCCAGCAGTCCTATTCCCAGGGAGGGGCAAGAGACCCAGTACTTC
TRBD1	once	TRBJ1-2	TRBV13	CASSFGGQGAGNYGYTF	TGTGCCAGCAGCTTTGGGGGACAGGGGGCGGGAAACTATGGCTACACCTTC
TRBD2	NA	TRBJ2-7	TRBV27	CASNLRAGGGEQYF	TGTGCCAGCAATCTACGGGCGGGGGGGGGCGAGCAGTACTTC
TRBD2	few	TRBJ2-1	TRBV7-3	CASSSGLANEQFF	TGTGCCAGCAGCTCCGGACTAGCGAATGAGCAGTTCTTC
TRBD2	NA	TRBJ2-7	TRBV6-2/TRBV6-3	CASSRNLLREGEQYF	TGTGCCAGCAGTCGCAATTTGTTGCGGGAGGGTGAGCAGTACTTC
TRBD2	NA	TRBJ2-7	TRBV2	CASTSGTSNREQYF	TGTGCCAGCACGTCCGGGACTAGTAATCGCGAGCAGTACTTC
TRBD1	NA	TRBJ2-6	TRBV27	CASSPIDRGINVLTF	TGTGCCAGCAGTCCAATCGACAGGGGGATCAACGTCCTGACTTTC
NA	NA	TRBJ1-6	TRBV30	CAWSVGQDTPLHF	TGTGCCTGGAGTGTTGGGCAGGATACACCCCTCCACTTT